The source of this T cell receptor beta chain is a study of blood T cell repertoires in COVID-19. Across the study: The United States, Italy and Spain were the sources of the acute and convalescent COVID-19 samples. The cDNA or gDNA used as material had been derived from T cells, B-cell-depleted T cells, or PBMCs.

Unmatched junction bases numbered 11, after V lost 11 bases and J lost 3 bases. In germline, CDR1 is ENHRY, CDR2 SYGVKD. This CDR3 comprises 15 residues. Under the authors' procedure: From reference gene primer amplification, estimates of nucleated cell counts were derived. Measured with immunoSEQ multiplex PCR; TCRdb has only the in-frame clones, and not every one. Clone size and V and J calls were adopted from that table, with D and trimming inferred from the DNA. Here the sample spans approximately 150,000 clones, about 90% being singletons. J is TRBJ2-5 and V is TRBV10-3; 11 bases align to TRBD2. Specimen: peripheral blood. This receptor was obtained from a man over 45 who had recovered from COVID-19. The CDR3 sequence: CAVSPGTSGKETQYF. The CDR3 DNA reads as TGTGCCGTGAGTCCCGGGACTAGCGGTAAAGAGACCCAGTACTTC.